This T cell receptor (beta chain) was found in a study of cytotoxic CD8 clonotypes in ibrutinib-treated CLL. Study-wide context: There were roughly 10 relapsed/refractory patients and some 15 treatment-naive patients, and roughly 18 were IGHV unmutated. The average sample held roughly 250,000 productive templates and fewer than 100,000 productive rearrangements.

Germline V gene lookup returns CDR1 SQVTM and CDR2 ANQGSEA. V shed 2 bases and J shed 2 bases, with 9 bases lying between them. CDR3 length equals 13 residues. Target depth was 1 in 200,000 to 1 in 1 million T cells, about 10x per clonotype. Only in-frame clones appear in the TCRdb table, and some are missing; sequencing was by immunoSEQ multiplex PCR. The table records tens of thousands of clones, 70% to 75% of them present only once. Here the sequenced sample was PBMCs, taken at disease progression, from a patient treated with ibrutinib. The chain recombines TRBV29-1 with TRBJ1-2; D might be TRBD1 (5 bases). The receptor was isolated from a human donor with chronic lymphocytic leukemia. CDR3 loop: CSVELPGNYGYTF. CDR3 sequence (DNA): TGCAGCGTTGAACTCCCAGGGAACTATGGCTACACCTTC.